The rows below give T cell receptor beta chains drawn from one sample of a study of a mutant IDH1 vaccine in newly diagnosed glioma. Clones were sequenced by immunoSEQ multiplex PCR, and TCRdb holds only the in-frame ones, with some missing. The table records about 55,000 clones, about 85% of them present only once. The antigens these receptors bind are not known. The input for sequencing was PBMCs, taken from a glioma patient whose treatment included an IDH1 peptide vaccine. The receptors derive from a woman aged 18-29 years with glioma. CDR3s leave out the opening cysteine and the closing phenylalanine or tryptophan. Clone size is stated in some rows and not others, as once, few, many or a class when expanded.

TRBV6-5,TRBJ2-5,NA,ASSYSGSGETQY
TRBV18,TRBJ2-7,NA,ASRGQAATEQY
TRBV5-5,TRBJ2-1,once,ASSLGRGAYNEQF
TRBV6-5,TRBJ1-1,NA,ASRIQVMNTEAF
TRBV19,TRBJ2-2,NA,ASTEWSTGELF
TRBV7-2,TRBJ2-7,NA,ASKPGQLGYEQY
TRBV6-5,TRBJ2-7,NA,ASKNRAYEQY
TRBV6-1,TRBJ1-2,NA,AIPHGGAGVYGYT
TRBV4-1,TRBJ2-1,NA,ASSRIAGLSSYNEQF
TRBV19,TRBJ2-6,NA,ASRRVGANVLT
TRBV5-4,TRBJ2-1,NA,ASSRVGLANEQF
TRBV5-1,TRBJ2-7,NA,ASGLMGLGYEQY
TRBV29-1,TRBJ2-7,few,SVRTVYEQY
TRBV28,TRBJ1-3,NA,ASSRGSGNTIY
TRBV7-6,TRBJ2-3,NA,ASSPRPGTDTQY
TRBV19,TRBJ1-5,NA,ASSGGGGELPQH
TRBV19,TRBJ1-1,NA,ASSIDPGRWTEAF
TRBV7-6,TRBJ2-1,NA,ASSLMAGKSYNEQF
TRBV5-1,TRBJ2-3,NA,ASSLRSRSTDTQY
TRBV7-7,TRBJ2-2,NA,ASSLGTSRITPNTGELF
TRBV30,TRBJ2-4,NA,AWAGLAGRGDIQY
TRBV9,TRBJ1-2,once,ASSEYDRGPAPGRHGYT
TRBV11-3,TRBJ2-7,NA,ASSPGTSGKGEQY
TRBV7-6,TRBJ1-3,NA,ASSLQGDTIY
TRBV14,TRBJ2-3,NA,ASSQDLYPEY
TRBV5-1,TRBJ2-1,NA,ASSSRTTPSGNYNEQF
TRBV19,TRBJ2-7,NA,ASSIGGSGFGEQY
TRBV28,TRBJ1-2,NA,ASSLGAGGFYGYT
TRBV5-1,TRBJ1-1,NA,ASSPVGTEAF
TRBV4-1,TRBJ2-2,NA,ASSHRRGSGELF
TRBV5-1,TRBJ1-1,few,ASSSGQGSTEAF
TRBV27,TRBJ2-3,NA,ASSLLGKDTQY
TRBV29-1,TRBJ1-1,few,SVEGGQMNTEAF
TRBV6-1,TRBJ1-5,NA,ASADGQRGNQPQH
TRBV19,TRBJ1-2,NA,ASRRRDRGLDYGYT
TRBV5-6,TRBJ2-7,NA,ASSLWGAGEQY
TRBV4-3,TRBJ2-7,NA,ASSQDGGTGYEQY
TRBV6-6,TRBJ1-2,NA,ASSPLTSSGYT
TRBV5-1,TRBJ2-7,NA,ASSLYAFTRSSSYEQY
TRBV19,TRBJ1-2,few,ASSTTAFNYGYT
TRBV18,TRBJ1-3,NA,ASSREDKGSIFGAGNTIY
TRBV5-1,TRBJ2-5,NA,ASSLVPRETQY
TRBV6-1,TRBJ2-7,once,ASSERLVAYEQY
TRBV4-1,TRBJ2-1,NA,ASSSRGGRGYNEQF
TRBV27,TRBJ1-5,NA,ASSPRVSQTQPQH
TRBV7-8,TRBJ1-3,once,ASSLQGSGNTIY
TRBV12-5,TRBJ1-5,NA,ASGLMARDQPQH
TRBV27,TRBJ1-4,NA,ASSSIATNEKLF
TRBV5-1,TRBJ1-4,NA,ASSLDGILGEKLF
TRBV7-2,TRBJ2-4,once,ASSWSEAKNIQY